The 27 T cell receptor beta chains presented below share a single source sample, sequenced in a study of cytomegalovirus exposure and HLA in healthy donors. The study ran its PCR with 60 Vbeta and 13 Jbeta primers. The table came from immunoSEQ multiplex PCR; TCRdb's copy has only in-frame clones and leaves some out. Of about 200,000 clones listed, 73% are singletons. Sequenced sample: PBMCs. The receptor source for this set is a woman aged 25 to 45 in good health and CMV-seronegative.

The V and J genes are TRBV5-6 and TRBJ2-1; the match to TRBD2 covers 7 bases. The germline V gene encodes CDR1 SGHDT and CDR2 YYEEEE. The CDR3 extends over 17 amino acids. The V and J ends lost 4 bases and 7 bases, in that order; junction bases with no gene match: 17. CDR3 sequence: CASSRAPGSGVRNEQFF. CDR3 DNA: TGTGCCAGCAGCCGGGCGCCGGGGAGCGGGGTACGGAATGAGCAGTTCTTC. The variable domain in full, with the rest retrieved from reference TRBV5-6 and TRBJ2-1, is DAGVTQSPTHLIKTRGQQVTLRCSPKSGHDTVSWYQQALGQGPQFIFQYYEEEERQRGNFPDRFSGHQFPNYSSELNVNALLLGDSALYLCASSRAPGSGVRNEQFFGPGTRLTVL.

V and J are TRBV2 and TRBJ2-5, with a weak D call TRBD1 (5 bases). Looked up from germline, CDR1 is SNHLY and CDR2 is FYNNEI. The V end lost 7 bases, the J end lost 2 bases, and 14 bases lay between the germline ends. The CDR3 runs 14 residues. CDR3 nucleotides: TGTGCCAGCACCGGCCTAGGGGTACAAGAGACCCAGTACTTC. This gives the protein CASTGLGVQETQYF.

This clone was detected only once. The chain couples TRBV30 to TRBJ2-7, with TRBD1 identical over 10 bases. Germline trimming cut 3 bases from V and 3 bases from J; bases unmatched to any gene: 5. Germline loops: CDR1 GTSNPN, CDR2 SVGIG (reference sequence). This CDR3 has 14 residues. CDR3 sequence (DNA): TGTGCCTGGAGCACCGGGACAGGGGACTACGAGCAGTACTTC. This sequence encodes CAWSTGTGDYEQYF.

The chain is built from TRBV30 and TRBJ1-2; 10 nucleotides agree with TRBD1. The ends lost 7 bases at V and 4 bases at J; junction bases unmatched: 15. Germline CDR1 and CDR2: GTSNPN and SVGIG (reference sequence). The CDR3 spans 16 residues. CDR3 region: CASRDWGTGVSYGYTF. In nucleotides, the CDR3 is TGTGCCTCGAGGGACTGGGGGACAGGGGTGAGCTATGGCTACACCTTC.

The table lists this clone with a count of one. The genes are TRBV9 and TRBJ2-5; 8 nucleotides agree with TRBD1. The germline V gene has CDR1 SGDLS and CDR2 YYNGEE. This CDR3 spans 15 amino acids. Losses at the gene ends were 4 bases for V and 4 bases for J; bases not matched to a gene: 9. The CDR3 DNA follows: TGTGCCAGCAGCTTGAGGGACAGGCTCGTAGAGACCCAGTACTTC. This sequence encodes CASSLRDRLVETQYF.

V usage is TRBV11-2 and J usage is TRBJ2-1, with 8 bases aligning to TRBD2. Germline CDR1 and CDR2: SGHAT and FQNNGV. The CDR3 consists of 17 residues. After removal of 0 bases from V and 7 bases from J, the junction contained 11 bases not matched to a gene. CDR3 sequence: CASSLDRISGSQNEQFF. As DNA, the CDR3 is TGTGCCAGCAGCTTAGATCGTATAAGCGGGAGCCAAAATGAGCAGTTCTTC.

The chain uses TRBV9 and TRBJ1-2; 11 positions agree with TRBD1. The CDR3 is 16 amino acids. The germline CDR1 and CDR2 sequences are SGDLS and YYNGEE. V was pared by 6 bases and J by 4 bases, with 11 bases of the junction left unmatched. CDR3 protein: CASTQGTGTGGYGYTF. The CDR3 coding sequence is TGTGCCAGCACCCAAGGGACCGGGACAGGGGGCTATGGCTACACCTTC. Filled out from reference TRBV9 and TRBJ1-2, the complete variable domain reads DSGVTQTPKHLITATGQRVTLRCSPRSGDLSVYWYQQSLDQGLQFLIQYYNGEERAKGNILERFSAQQFPDLHSELNLSSLELGDSALYFCASTQGTGTGGYGYTFGSGTRLTVV.

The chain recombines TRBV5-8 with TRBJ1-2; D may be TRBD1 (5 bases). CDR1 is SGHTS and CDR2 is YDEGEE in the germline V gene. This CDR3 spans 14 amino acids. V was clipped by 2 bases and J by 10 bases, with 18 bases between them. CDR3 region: CASSLRQTERPYTF. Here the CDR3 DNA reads TGTGCCAGCAGCTTACGACAGACGGAAAGGCCCTACACCTTC.

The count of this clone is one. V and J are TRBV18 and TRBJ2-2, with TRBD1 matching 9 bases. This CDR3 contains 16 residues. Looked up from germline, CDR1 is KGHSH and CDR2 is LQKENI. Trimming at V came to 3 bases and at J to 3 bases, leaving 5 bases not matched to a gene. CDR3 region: CASSPLGQGDTGELFF. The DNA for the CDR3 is TGTGCCAGCTCACCTCTGGGACAGGGTGACACCGGGGAGCTGTTTTTT.

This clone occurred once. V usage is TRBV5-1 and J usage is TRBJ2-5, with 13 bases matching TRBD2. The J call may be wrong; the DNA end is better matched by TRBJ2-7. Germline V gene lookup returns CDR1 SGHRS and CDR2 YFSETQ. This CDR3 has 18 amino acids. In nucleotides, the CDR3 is TGCGCCAGCAGCTTTTATCCGGGACTAGCGGGGAGCTCCTACGAGCAGTACTTC. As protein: CASSFYPGLAGSSYEQYF.

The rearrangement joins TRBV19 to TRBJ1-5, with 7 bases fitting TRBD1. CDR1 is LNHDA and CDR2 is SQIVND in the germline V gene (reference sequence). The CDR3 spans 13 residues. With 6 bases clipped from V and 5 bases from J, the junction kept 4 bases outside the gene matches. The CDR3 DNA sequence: TGTGCCAGTAGAAGGGACAGAGATCAGCCCCAGCATTTT. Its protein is CASRRDRDQPQHF.

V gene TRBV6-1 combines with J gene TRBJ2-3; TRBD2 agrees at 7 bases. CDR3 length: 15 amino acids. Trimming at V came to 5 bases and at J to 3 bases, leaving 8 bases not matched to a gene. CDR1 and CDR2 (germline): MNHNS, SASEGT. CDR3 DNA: TGTGCCAGCAGTCCCCTCGTCGGGGGGACAGATACGCAGTATTTT. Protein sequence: CASSPLVGGTDTQYF.

The CDR3 loop is CASSPSLAEGADTQYF. DNA for the CDR3: TGTGCCAGCAGCCCGTCACTAGCGGAGGGGGCAGATACGCAGTATTTT. V is TRBV4-2 and J is TRBJ2-3; 8 bases map to TRBD2. J was trimmed by 4 bases and V by 4 bases; bases with no gene match: 10. This CDR3 has 16 residues. Germline assignment: CDR1 LGHNA and CDR2 YNFKEQ.

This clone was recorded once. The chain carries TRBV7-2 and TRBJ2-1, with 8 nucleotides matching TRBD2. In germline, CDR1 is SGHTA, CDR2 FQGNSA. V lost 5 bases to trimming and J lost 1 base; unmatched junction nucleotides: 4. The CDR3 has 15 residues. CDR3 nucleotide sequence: TGTGCCAGCAGCCAAGCGGGAGTGTCCTACAATGAGCAGTTCTTC. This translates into CASSQAGVSYNEQFF.

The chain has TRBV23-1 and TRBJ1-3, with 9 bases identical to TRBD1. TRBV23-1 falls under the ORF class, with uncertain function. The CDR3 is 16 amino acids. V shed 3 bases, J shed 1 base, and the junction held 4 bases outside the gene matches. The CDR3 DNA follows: TGCGCCAGCAGTCACCGGGACAGGGAATCTGGAAACACCATATATTTT. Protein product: CASSHRDRESGNTIYF.

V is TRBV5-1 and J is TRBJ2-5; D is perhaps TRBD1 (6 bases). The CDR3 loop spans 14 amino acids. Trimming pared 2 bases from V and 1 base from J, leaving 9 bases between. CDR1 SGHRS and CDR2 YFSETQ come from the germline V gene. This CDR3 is CASSFGQRQETQYF. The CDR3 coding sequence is TGCGCCAGCAGCTTCGGACAGCGCCAAGAGACCCAGTACTTC.

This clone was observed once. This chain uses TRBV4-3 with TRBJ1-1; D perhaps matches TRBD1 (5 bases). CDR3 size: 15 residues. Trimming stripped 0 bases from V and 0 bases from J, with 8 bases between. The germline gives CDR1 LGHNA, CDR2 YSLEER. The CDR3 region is CASSQDGRVNTEAFF. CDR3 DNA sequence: TGCGCCAGCAGCCAAGATGGCAGGGTGAACACTGAAGCTTTCTTT.

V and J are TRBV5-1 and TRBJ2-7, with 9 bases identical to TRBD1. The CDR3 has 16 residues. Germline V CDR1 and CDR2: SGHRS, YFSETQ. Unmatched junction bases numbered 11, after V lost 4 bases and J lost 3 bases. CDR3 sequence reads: CASSPPKWTGDYEQYF. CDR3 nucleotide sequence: TGCGCCAGCAGCCCACCTAAATGGACAGGGGACTACGAGCAGTACTTC.

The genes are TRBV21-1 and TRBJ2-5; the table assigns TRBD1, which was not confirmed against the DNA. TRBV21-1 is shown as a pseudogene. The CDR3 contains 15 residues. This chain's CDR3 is CASSKTGRQAETQYF. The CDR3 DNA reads TGTGCCAGCAGCAAGACCGGCCGACAGGCCGAGACCCAGTACTTC.

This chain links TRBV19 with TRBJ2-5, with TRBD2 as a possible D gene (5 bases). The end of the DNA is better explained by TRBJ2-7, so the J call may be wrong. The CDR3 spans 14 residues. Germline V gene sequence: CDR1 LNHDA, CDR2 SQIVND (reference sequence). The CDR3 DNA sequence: TGTGCCAGTAGTATACTAGCATTCTCCTACGAGCAGTACTTC. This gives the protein CASSILAFSYEQYF.

CDR3: CASSFRGRPDTQYF. The CDR3 bases are TGTGCCAGCAGCTTCAGGGGGCGGCCAGATACGCAGTATTTT. The chain is built from TRBV9 and TRBJ2-3; 8 bases map to TRBD1. Trimming took 4 bases from V and 4 from J; bases not matched to a gene: 5. The length of the CDR3 is 14 residues. CDR1 SGDLS and CDR2 YYNGEE come from the germline V gene.

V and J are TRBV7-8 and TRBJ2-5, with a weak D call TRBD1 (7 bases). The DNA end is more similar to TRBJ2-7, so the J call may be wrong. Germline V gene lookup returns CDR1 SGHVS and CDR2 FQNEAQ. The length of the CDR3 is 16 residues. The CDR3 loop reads CASSSGGTPRGYEQYF. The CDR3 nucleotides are TGTGCCAGCAGCTCAGGGGGGACACCCCGAGGGTACGAGCAGTACTTC.

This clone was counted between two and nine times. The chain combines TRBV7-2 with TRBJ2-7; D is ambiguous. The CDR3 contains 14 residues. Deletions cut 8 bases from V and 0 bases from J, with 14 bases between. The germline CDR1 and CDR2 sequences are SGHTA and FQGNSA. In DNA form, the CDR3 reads TGTGCCAGCGTACTGACGAGGTTCTCCTACGAGCAGTACTTC. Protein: CASVLTRFSYEQYF. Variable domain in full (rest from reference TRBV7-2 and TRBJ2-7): GAGVSQSPSNKVTEKGKDVELRCDPISGHTALYWYRQSLGQGLEFLIYFQGNSAPDKSGLPSDRFSAERTGGSVSTLTIQRTQQEDSAVYLCASVLTRFSYEQYFGPGTRLTVT.

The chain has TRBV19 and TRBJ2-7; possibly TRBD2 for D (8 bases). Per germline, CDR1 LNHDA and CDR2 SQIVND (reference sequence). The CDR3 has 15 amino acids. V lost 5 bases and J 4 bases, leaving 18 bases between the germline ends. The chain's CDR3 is CASSWSGGGLYEQYF. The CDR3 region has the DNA TGTGCCAGTAGTTGGTCGGGAGGGGGCCTTTACGAGCAGTACTTC.

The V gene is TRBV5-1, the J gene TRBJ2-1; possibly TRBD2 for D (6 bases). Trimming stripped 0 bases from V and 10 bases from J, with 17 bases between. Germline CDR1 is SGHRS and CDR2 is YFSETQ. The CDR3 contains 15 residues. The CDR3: CASSLDGGTSREQFF. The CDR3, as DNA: TGCGCCAGCAGCTTGGACGGGGGTACGTCACGGGAGCAGTTCTTC.

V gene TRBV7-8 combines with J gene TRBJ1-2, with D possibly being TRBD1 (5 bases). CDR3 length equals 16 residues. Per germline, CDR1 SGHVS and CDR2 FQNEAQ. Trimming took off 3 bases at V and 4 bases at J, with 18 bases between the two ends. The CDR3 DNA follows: TGTGCCAGCAGCTTTACCGCGCGGGGGGTTGGCTATGGCTACACCTTC. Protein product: CASSFTARGVGYGYTF.

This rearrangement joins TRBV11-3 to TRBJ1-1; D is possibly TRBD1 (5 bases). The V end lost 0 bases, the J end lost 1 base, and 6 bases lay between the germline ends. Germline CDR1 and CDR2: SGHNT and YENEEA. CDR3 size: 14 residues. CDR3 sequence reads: CASSLDGANTEAFF. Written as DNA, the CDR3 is TGTGCCAGCAGCTTAGATGGGGCGAACACTGAAGCTTTCTTT.